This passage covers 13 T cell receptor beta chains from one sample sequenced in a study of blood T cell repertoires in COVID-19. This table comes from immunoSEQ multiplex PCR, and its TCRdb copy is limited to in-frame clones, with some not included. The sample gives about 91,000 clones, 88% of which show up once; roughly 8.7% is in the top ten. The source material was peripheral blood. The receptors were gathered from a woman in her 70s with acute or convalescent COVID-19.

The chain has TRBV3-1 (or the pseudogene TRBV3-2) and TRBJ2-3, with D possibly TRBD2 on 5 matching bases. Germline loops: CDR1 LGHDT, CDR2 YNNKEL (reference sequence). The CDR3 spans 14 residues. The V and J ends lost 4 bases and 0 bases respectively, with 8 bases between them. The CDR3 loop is CASSLGGSTDTQYF. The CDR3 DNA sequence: TGTGCCAGCAGCCTCGGCGGGAGCACAGATACGCAGTATTTT.

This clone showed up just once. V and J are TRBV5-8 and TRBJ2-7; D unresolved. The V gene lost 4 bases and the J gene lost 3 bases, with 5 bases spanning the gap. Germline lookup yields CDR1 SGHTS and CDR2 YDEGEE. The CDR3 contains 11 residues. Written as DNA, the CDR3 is TGTGCCAGCAGCCCACACTACGAGCAGTACTTC. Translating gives CASSPHYEQYF.

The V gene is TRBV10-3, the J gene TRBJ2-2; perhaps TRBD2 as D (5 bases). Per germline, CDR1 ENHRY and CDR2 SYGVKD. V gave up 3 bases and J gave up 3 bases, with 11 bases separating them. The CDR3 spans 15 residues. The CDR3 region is CAISDRQEDTGELFF. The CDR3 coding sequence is TGTGCCATCAGTGATAGGCAGGAGGACACCGGGGAGCTGTTTTTT.

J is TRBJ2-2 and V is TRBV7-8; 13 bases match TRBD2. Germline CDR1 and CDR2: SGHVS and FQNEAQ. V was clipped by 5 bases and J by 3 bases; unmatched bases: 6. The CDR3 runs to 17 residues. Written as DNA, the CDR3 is TGTGCCAGCAGCGTTAGGACTAGCGGGAGTGACACCGGGGAGCTGTTTTTT. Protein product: CASSVRTSGSDTGELFF.

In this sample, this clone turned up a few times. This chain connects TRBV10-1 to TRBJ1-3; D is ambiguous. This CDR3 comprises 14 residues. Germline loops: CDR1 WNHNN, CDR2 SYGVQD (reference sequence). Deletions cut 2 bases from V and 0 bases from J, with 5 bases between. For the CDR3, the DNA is TGCGCCAGCAGTGAGAACAACTCTGGAAACACCATATATTTT. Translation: CASSENNSGNTIYF.

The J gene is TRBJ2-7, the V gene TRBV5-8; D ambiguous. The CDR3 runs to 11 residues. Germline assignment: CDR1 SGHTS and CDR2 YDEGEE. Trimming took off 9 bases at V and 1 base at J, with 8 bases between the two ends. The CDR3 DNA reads TGTGCCACTACAGCATCCTACGAGCAGTACTTC. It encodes CATTASYEQYF.

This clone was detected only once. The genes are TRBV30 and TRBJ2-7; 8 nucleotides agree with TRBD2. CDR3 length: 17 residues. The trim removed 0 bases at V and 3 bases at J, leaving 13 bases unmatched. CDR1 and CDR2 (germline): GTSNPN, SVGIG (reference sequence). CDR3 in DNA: TGTGCCTGGAGTGTAAGGCCTAGCGGGTGGGACGTCTACGAGCAGTACTTC. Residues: CAWSVRPSGWDVYEQYF.

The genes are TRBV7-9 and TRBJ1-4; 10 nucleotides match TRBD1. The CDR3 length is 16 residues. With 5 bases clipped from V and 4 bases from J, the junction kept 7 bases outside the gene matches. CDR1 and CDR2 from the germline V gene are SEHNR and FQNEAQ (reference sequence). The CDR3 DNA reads TGTGCCAGCAGCCTGGGACAGGGGAGATATAATGAAAAACTGTTTTTT. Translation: CASSLGQGRYNEKLFF.

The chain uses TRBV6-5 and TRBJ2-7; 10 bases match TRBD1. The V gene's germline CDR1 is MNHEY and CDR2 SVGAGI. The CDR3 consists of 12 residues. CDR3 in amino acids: CAFRDRGYEQYF. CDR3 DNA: TGTGCTTTCAGGGACAGGGGCTACGAGCAGTACTTC.

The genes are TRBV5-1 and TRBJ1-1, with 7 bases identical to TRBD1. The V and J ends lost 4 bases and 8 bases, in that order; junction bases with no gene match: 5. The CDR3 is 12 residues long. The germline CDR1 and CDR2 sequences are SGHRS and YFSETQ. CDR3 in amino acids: CASSGDSKEAFF. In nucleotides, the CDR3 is TGCGCCAGCAGCGGGGACAGTAAAGAAGCTTTCTTT. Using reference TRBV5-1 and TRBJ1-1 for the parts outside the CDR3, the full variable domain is KAGVTQTPRYLIKTRGQQVTLSCSPISGHRSVSWYQQTPGQGLQFLFEYFSETQRNKGNFPGRFSGRQFSNSRSEMNVSTLELGDSALYLCASSGDSKEAFFGQGTRLTVV.

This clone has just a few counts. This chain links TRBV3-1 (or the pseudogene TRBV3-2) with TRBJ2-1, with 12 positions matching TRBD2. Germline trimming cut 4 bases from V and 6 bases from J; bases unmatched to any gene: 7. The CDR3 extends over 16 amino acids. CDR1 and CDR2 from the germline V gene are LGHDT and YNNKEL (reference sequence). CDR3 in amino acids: CASSLKTSGRGNEQFF. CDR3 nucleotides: TGTGCCAGCAGCCTTAAGACTAGCGGGAGAGGCAATGAGCAGTTCTTC.

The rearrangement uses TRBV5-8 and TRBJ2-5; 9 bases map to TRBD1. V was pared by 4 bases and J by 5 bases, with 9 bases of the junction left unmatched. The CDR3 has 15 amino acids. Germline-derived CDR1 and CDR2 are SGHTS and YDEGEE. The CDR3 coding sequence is TGTGCCAGCAGCGAAAAAACAGGGGGCAAGGAGACCCAGTACTTC. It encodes CASSEKTGGKETQYF.

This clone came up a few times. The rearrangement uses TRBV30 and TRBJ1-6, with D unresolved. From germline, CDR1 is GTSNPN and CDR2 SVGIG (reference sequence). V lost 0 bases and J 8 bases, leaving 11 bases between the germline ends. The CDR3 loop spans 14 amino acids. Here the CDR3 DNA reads TGTGCCTGGAGTGTTGGAGGGTACGATTCACCCCTCCACTTT. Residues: CAWSVGGYDSPLHF.